This T cell receptor beta chain was observed in a study of beta chain features in type 1 diabetes. Study-wide findings and caveats: TCRB CDR3s were moderately but significantly shorter in Type 1 diabetes patients in all four CD4+ subsets.

Since all of the isolated RNA was reverse transcribed, expressed TCRB transcripts were what got sequenced. The protocol was immunoSEQ multiplex PCR, while the TCRdb copy is restricted to in-frame clones and leaves out a portion. The sample comprises 600,000 to 700,000 clones, approximately 13% of which are singletons, and about 0.11% rests with the top ten. This clone was counted only a few times. Antigen: not known. Per germline, CDR1 MGHRA and CDR2 YSYEKL. V dropped 0 bases and J dropped 4 bases, with 9 bases sitting between them. The CDR3 has 14 residues. This rearrangement joins TRBV4-1 to TRBJ1-1; no definite D call. The TCR comes from a man aged 25-45 years with type 1 diabetes. The source material was naive CD4+ T cells from blood. The CDR3 coding sequence is TGCGCCAGCAGCCAAGATCGGAGGAGCACTGAAGCTTTCTTT. Its protein is CASSQDRRSTEAFF.